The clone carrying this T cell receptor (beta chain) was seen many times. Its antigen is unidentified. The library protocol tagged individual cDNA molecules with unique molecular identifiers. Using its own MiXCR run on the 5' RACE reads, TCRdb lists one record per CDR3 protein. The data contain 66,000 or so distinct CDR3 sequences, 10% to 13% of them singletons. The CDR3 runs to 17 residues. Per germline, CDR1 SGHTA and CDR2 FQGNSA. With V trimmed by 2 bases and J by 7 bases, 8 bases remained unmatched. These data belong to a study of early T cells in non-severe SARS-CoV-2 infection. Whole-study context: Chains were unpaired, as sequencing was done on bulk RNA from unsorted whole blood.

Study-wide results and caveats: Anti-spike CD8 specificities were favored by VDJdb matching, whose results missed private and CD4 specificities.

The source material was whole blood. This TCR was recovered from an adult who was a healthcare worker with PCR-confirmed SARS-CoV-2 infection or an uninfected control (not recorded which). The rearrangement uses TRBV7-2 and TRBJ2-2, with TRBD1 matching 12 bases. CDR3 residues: CASSLTGDRGLGGELFF. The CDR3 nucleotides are TGTGCCAGCAGCTTAACTGGGGACAGGGGGCTCGGCGGGGAGCTGTTTTTT.